One and the same sample provided the 32 T cell receptor beta chains below, sequenced in a study of graft-versus-host responses after intestinal transplantation. Sequenced by immunoSEQ multiplex PCR; TCRdb stores in-frame clones only, minus some. The repertoire includes tens of thousands of clones, almost 90% of them detected once, and around 0.1% sits in the top ten. Their specific antigens are unknown. Sequenced material: unstimulated CD4+ T cells sorted from spleen or lymph node cells, taken before intestinal transplant. The source is a human donor who received an intestinal transplant.

The chain has TRBV23-1 and TRBJ2-7; 8 bases are a match to TRBD1. TRBV23-1 is an ORF, with its function uncertain. This CDR3 comprises 22 residues. After removal of 0 bases from V and 0 bases from J, the junction contained 22 bases not matched to a gene. CDR3 DNA: TGCGCCAGCAGTCAATCGACCACCCTCATAACCCAGTGGGACAGGCACTCCTACGAGCAGTACTTC. Residues: CASSQSTTLITQWDRHSYEQYF.

The genes are TRBV2 and TRBJ1-1; the D is unclear. CDR3 length equals 14 residues. The V end was cut by 6 bases, the J end by 0 bases, with 11 bases between. Germline CDR1 reads SNHLY; CDR2 reads FYNNEI. CDR3 sequence reads: CASRAQALNTEAFF. CDR3 in DNA: TGTGCCAGCAGGGCCCAGGCGTTGAACACTGAAGCTTTCTTT. Filled out from reference TRBV2 and TRBJ1-1, the complete variable domain reads EPEVTQTPSHQVTQMGQEVILRCVPISNHLYFYWYRQILGQKVEFLVSFYNNEISEKSEIFDDQFSVERPDGSNFTLKIRSTKLEDSAMYFCASRAQALNTEAFFGQGTRLTVV.

V usage is TRBV5-1 and J usage is TRBJ1-1; TRBD1 matches at 8 bases. The CDR3 contains 14 residues. With V trimmed by 3 bases and J by 0 bases, 1 base remained unmatched. The germline V gene has CDR1 SGHRS and CDR2 YFSETQ. The CDR3 loop reads CASSWTGMNTEAFF. DNA for the CDR3: TGCGCCAGCAGCTGGACAGGGATGAACACTGAAGCTTTCTTT.

The chain is built from TRBV5-1 and TRBJ1-3; possible D gene TRBD1, 6 bases. This CDR3 has 13 residues. Trimming left V 4 bases short and J 7 bases short, with 12 bases between. Germline V lookup: CDR1 SGHRS, CDR2 YFSETQ. The chain's CDR3 is CASSLIDRNTIYF. Written as DNA, the CDR3 is TGCGCCAGCAGCCTAATCGACAGGAACACCATATATTTT.

This clone was counted only a few times. V is TRBV2 and J is TRBJ2-7; 7 nucleotides match TRBD1. The CDR3 extends over 12 amino acids. With V trimmed by 6 bases and J by 3 bases, 2 bases remained unmatched. The germline V gene has CDR1 SNHLY and CDR2 FYNNEI. The CDR3: CASSGTVYEQYF. In DNA form, the CDR3 reads TGTGCCAGCAGCGGGACAGTCTACGAGCAGTACTTC.

The chain combines TRBV19 with TRBJ2-3, with D tentatively TRBD1 (6 bases). V lost 10 bases to trimming and J lost 7 bases, with 18 bases between them. Per germline, CDR1 LNHDA and CDR2 SQIVND (reference sequence). This CDR3 has 13 amino acids. CDR3 sequence (DNA): TGTGCCACCCAACAGGGTTCGAGTAATACGCAGTATTTT. Its protein is CATQQGSSNTQYF.

V usage is TRBV9 and J usage is TRBJ1-4, with a tentative D call TRBD1 (5 bases). This CDR3 has 16 amino acids. Germline CDR1 SGDLS, CDR2 YYNGEE. V was shortened by 0 bases and J by 5 bases, with 14 bases between the two germline ends. This CDR3 reads CASSVDHRRGNEKLFF. The CDR3 DNA reads TGTGCCAGCAGCGTAGACCACCGGCGGGGCAATGAAAAACTGTTTTTT.

The rearrangement links TRBV11-2 to TRBJ2-7; 12 bases line up with TRBD2. The CDR3 is 17 amino acids. The germline CDR1 and CDR2 sequences are SGHAT and FQNNGV. Trimming took 2 bases from V and 6 from J; bases not matched to a gene: 11. In DNA form, the CDR3 reads TGTGCCAGCAGCTTACTAGCGGGGGGGCCTTTTCCCAGCGAGCAGTACTTC. This gives the protein CASSLLAGGPFPSEQYF.

The rearrangement joins TRBV11-1 to TRBJ1-2; TRBD1 aligns across 8 bases. The germline V gene encodes CDR1 SGHAT and CDR2 FQDESV (reference sequence). The CDR3 is made up of 14 amino acids. The J segment lost 4 bases and the V segment lost 5 bases, leaving 6 bases of the junction unmatched. The CDR3 coding sequence is TGTGCCAGCAGCGTAACAGGGGGTGGCTATGGCTACACCTTC. Translating it yields CASSVTGGGYGYTF.

The rearrangement links TRBV7-9 to TRBJ2-3; D gene uncertain. The CDR3 is made up of 12 amino acids. The germline gives CDR1 SEHNR, CDR2 FQNEAQ (reference sequence). Trimming took off 5 bases at V and 8 bases at J, with 11 bases between the two ends. CDR3 residues: CASSAGPGTQYF. The CDR3 coding sequence is TGTGCCAGCAGCGCTGGTCCAGGTACGCAGTATTTT.

The gene calls are TRBV4-1 and TRBJ1-6; 7 nucleotides line up with TRBD1. The CDR3 consists of 12 residues. The V gene's germline CDR1 is MGHRA and CDR2 YSYEKL. The V gene end was trimmed by 4 bases and the J gene end by 17 bases; junction bases not matched to a gene: 8. The DNA of the CDR3 is TGCGCCAGCAGCCCAGGGGGGTCAGTCATCCACTTT. Residues: CASSPGGSVIHF.

J is TRBJ1-1 and V is TRBV7-2; possible D gene TRBD1, 6 bases. The CDR3 is 15 amino acids. Trimming took off 5 bases at V and 1 base at J, with 14 bases between the two ends. Germline CDR1 is SGHTA and CDR2 is FQGNSA. CDR3 residues: CASSPLGGSNTEAFF. The CDR3 region has the DNA TGTGCCAGCAGCCCACTTGGGGGCTCGAACACTGAAGCTTTCTTT.

The chain couples TRBV7-6 to TRBJ1-6, with TRBD1 identical over 7 bases. The V gene's germline CDR1 is SGHVS and CDR2 FNYEAQ. V dropped 1 base and J dropped 9; count of bases not matched to a gene: 6. This CDR3 region has 15 residues. CDR3 amino acids: CASSLEPGQSSPLHF. The CDR3 DNA reads as TGTGCCAGCAGCTTAGAACCGGGACAGAGTTCACCCCTCCACTTT.

The rearrangement joins TRBV29-1 to TRBJ2-3, with D perhaps matching TRBD2 (5 bases). The CDR3 is 15 amino acids. CDR1 and CDR2 (germline): SQVTM, ANQGSEA. V was shortened by 5 bases and J by 1 base, with 16 bases between the two germline ends. As DNA, the CDR3 is TGCAGCGTTTGGAGAGGTACCGGGGGCACAGATACGCAGTATTTT. Protein: CSVWRGTGGTDTQYF.

The rearrangement joins TRBV4-1 to TRBJ2-4; 12 bases match TRBD2. Germline V gene data show CDR1 as MGHRA and CDR2 as YSYEKL. The CDR3 totals 17 residues. Trimming took 0 bases from V and 6 from J; bases not matched to a gene: 6. The CDR3 nucleotides read TGCGCCAGCAGCCAAGATGTTCTAGCGGGGGGGGGAAACATTCAGTACTTC. This encodes CASSQDVLAGGGNIQYF.

This chain joins TRBV6-5 and TRBJ1-2; tentative D call: TRBD1 (6 bases). The ends were cut back, 6 bases at V and 5 bases at J, with 13 bases in the middle. The CDR3 has 13 amino acids. Germline assignment: CDR1 MNHEY and CDR2 SVGAGI. The chain's CDR3 is CASSKDRPYGYTF. The CDR3 DNA reads as TGTGCCAGCAGCAAGGACAGACCTTATGGCTACACCTTC.

CDR3 protein: CASRRYRENKMFF. In DNA, the CDR3 is TGTGCCAGCAGGCGATACCGGGAGAATAAAATGTTTTTT. V is TRBV6-5 and J is TRBJ1-4; D uncertain. The V and J ends lost 6 bases and 15 bases respectively, with 20 bases between them. The CDR3 runs to 13 residues. Germline V CDR1 and CDR2: MNHEY, SVGAGI.

This rearrangement joins TRBV4-1 to TRBJ2-6; 8 nucleotides agree with TRBD1. Germline values: CDR1 MGHRA, CDR2 YSYEKL. CDR3 length: 20 amino acids. The V gene end was trimmed by 4 bases and the J gene end by 0 bases; junction bases not matched to a gene: 14. CDR3 residues: CASSLRGMGQVSSGANVLTF. The CDR3 DNA is TGCGCCAGCAGCCTCAGAGGGATGGGACAGGTGAGCTCTGGGGCCAACGTCCTGACTTTC.

J is TRBJ2-1 and V is TRBV6-6; D is unclear. CDR3 length: 15 residues. The V end lost 0 bases, the J end lost 3 bases, and 9 bases lay between the germline ends. CDR1 is MNHNY, CDR2 SVGAGI, per germline (reference sequence). The CDR3 nucleotides read TGTGCCAGCAGTTACTCAGCCCTAGGCTACAATGAGCAGTTCTTC. Translated: CASSYSALGYNEQFF.

The CDR3 loop is CASSQKDRNQETQYF. DNA of the CDR3: TGTGCCAGCAGCCAAAAGGACAGGAACCAAGAGACCCAGTACTTC. This chain uses TRBV5-6 with TRBJ2-5; TRBD1 matches 7 bases. Germline CDR1 SGHDT, CDR2 YYEEEE. The CDR3 has 15 amino acids. V lost 4 bases to trimming and J lost 0 bases; unmatched junction nucleotides: 6.

This chain uses TRBV4-2 with TRBJ2-2, with 9 nucleotides matching TRBD1. The junction had 5 bases not matched to a gene; V was cut back by 2 bases and J by 4 bases. Germline V gene lookup returns CDR1 LGHNA and CDR2 YNFKEQ. This CDR3 spans 16 amino acids. In DNA form, the CDR3 reads TGTGCCAGCAGCCAACAAGACAGGGGGGGCACCGGGGAGCTGTTTTTT. Protein sequence: CASSQQDRGGTGELFF.

The chain carries TRBV6-1 and TRBJ2-1, with TRBD2 as a possible D gene (6 bases). V lost 3 bases and J lost 4, with 13 bases in between. Germline values: CDR1 MNHNS, CDR2 SASEGT. The length of the CDR3 is 15 residues. The CDR3 reads CASSDQRAPYNEQFF. CDR3 nucleotide sequence: TGTGCCAGCAGTGACCAGCGGGCCCCTTACAATGAGCAGTTCTTC.

V gene TRBV10-1 combines with J gene TRBJ1-6; TRBD1 might be the D (6 bases). CDR1 and CDR2 (germline): WNHNN, SYGVQD (reference sequence). Trimming removed 3 bases at V and 10 bases at J, with 10 bases between. The CDR3 consists of 13 residues. CDR3 loop: CASSERGRSPLHF. CDR3 coding DNA: TGCGCCAGCAGTGAAAGGGGGAGATCACCCCTCCACTTT.

This chain links TRBV5-1 with TRBJ1-1, with D hard to call. The germline V gene has CDR1 SGHRS and CDR2 YFSETQ. The CDR3 totals 16 residues. V lost 4 bases and J 0 bases, leaving 16 bases between the germline ends. The CDR3 here is CASSPQLAGLNTEAFF. CDR3 sequence (DNA): TGCGCCAGCAGCCCCCAATTGGCAGGTTTGAACACTGAAGCTTTCTTT.

The rearrangement joins TRBV4-2 to TRBJ2-1; a possible D gene is TRBD2 (6 bases). V was trimmed by 3 bases and J by 12 bases, leaving 24 bases between them. Germline-derived CDR1 and CDR2 are LGHNA and YNFKEQ. This CDR3 spans 16 amino acids. In DNA form, the CDR3 reads TGTGCCAGCAGCCAGACGACTAGTTTGGGGCAACGGGGGCAGTTCTTC. Translation: CASSQTTSLGQRGQFF.

The rearrangement links TRBV6-5 to TRBJ2-7; the D gene is possibly TRBD1 (6 bases). The CDR3 is 14 amino acids. Germline V CDR1 and CDR2: MNHEY, SVGAGI. Trimming took 2 bases from V and 3 from J, leaving 11 bases between them. CDR3 sequence reads: CASSYGGTHYEQYF. As DNA, the CDR3 is TGTGCCAGCAGTTACGGTGGGACACACTACGAGCAGTACTTC.

The V call is TRBV6-5, the J call TRBJ1-4; 7 bases line up with TRBD1. The CDR3 spans 15 residues. Germline V lookup: CDR1 MNHEY, CDR2 SVGAGI. Trimming at V came to 6 bases and at J to 8 bases, leaving 12 bases not matched to a gene. The chain's CDR3 is CASSPLFGTVEKLFF. CDR3 nucleotide sequence: TGTGCCAGCAGCCCACTCTTTGGGACAGTCGAAAAACTGTTTTTT.

This sequence joins TRBV11-2 and TRBJ2-7, with D uncertain. V gave up 0 bases and J gave up 1 base, with 7 bases separating them. Per the germline V gene, CDR1 is SGHAT and CDR2 is FQNNGV. The CDR3 covers 14 residues. The CDR3 nucleotides read TGTGCCAGCAGCTTAGACTTACTGTCCTACGAGCAGTACTTC. Its protein product is CASSLDLLSYEQYF.

The chain couples TRBV5-6 to TRBJ1-1, with 8 nucleotides matching TRBD1. The CDR3 covers 15 residues. From germline, CDR1 is SGHDT and CDR2 YYEEEE. V lost 4 bases to trimming and J lost 5 bases; unmatched junction nucleotides: 10. CDR3 in DNA: TGTGCCAGCAGCCCGATAAACAGGGGGGGAACTGAAGCTTTCTTT. Translation gives CASSPINRGGTEAFF.

V and J are TRBV11-2 and TRBJ1-2, with 9 bases lining up with TRBD1. Losses at the gene ends were 4 bases for V and 6 bases for J; bases not matched to a gene: 6. The CDR3 length is 14 residues. CDR1 and CDR2 (germline): SGHAT, FQNNGV. CDR3 sequence: CASSSGDRANGYTF. The CDR3 region has the DNA TGTGCCAGCAGCTCAGGGGACAGGGCGAATGGCTACACCTTC.

The chain joins TRBV5-1 to TRBJ2-7; 10 bases are a match to TRBD1. CDR1 is SGHRS and CDR2 is YFSETQ in the germline V gene. V was pared by 4 bases and J by 7 bases, with 14 bases of the junction left unmatched. The CDR3 loop spans 16 amino acids. CDR3 coding DNA: TGCGCCAGCAGCCACCAGAACCCGGGACAGGGGTGGGAGCAGTACTTC. Encoded protein: CASSHQNPGQGWEQYF.

In this sample, this clone turned up once. V gene TRBV11-3 combines with J gene TRBJ2-3; weak D call: TRBD2 (5 bases). The CDR3 is 14 amino acids. V was cut by 5 bases and J by 7 bases, with 16 bases left in between. Germline V CDR1 and CDR2: SGHNT, YENEEA. The DNA of the CDR3 is TGTGCCAGCAGCCCCCGCGGGTCATCTTATACGCAGTATTTT. As protein: CASSPRGSSYTQYF.